This T cell receptor (beta chain) was sequenced in a study of T cell repertoires in cytomegalovirus infection. Study in general: Shared public TCR beta signatures pointed to both CMV infection and a matching HLA type. Study-wide points: HLA-C-restricted CMV clonotypes gave the most frequent clonotype in two of eight donors. Cumulative frequency (of public TCR beta family members) identified carriers of CMV plus the relevant HLA.

Worth noting for this clonotype: Its antigen is as yet unknown.

TCRdb itself ran the reads through MiXCR, one entry per CDR3 protein. The table has 900,000 to 950,000 distinct CDR3 sequences, approximately 30% seen once. Germline V gene lookup returns CDR1 SEHNR and CDR2 FQNEAQ (reference sequence). Trimming cost V 0 bases and J 6 bases; bases outside gene matches: 7. The CDR3 extends over 15 amino acids. Sequencing was performed on cultured CD8+ T cells from PBMCs, taken from culture after CMV antigen stimulation. The TCR originated in a human donor in good health (CMV status not recorded). Some clones in this sample may be carry-over from other donors' samples. The rearrangement joins TRBV7-9 to TRBJ2-7; 8 positions agree with TRBD2. CDR3 DNA sequence: TGTGCCAGCAGCTTAGCGGACGGGGGGGCTCGCGAGCAGTACTTC. Amino acid sequence: CASSLADGGAREQYF.